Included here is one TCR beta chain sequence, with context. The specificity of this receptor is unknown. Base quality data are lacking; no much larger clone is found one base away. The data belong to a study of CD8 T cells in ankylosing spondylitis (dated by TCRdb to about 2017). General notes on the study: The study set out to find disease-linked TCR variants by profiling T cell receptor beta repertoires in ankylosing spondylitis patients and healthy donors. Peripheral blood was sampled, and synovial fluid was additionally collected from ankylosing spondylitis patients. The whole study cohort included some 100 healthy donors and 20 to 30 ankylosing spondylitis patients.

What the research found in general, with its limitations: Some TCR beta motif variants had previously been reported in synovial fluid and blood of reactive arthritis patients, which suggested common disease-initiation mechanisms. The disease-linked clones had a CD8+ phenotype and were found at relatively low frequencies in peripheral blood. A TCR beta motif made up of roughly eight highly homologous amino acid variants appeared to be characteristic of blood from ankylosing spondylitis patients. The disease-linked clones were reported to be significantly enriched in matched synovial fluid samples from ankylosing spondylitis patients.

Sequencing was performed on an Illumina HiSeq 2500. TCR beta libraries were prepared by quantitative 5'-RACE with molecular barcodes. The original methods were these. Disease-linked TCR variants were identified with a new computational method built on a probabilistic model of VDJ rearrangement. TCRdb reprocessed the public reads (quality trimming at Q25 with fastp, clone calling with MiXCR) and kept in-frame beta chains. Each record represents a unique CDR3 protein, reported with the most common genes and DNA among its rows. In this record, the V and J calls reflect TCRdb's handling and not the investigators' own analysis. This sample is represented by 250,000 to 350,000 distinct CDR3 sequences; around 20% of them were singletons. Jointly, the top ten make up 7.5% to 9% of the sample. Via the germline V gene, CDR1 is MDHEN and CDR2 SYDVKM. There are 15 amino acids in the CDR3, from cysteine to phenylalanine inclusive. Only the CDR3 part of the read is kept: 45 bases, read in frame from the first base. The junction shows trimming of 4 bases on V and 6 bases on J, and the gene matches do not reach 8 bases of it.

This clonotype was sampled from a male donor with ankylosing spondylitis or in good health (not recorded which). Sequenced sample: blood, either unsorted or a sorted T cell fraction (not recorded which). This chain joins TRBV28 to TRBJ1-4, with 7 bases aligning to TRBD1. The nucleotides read TGTGCCAGCAGTTCCCCGGGACAGTTCGATGAAAAACTGTTTTTT. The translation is CASSSPGQFDEKLFF.